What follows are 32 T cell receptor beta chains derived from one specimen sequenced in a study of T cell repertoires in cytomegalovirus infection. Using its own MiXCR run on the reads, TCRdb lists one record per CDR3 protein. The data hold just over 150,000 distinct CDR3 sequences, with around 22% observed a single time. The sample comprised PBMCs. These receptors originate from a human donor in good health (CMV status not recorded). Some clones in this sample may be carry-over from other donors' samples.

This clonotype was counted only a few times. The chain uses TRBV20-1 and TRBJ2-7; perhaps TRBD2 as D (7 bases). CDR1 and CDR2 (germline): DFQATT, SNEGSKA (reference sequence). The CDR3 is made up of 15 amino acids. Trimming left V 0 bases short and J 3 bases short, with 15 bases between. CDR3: CSARDWRGGNYEQYF. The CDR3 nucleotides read TGCAGTGCTAGAGATTGGAGGGGGGGAAACTACGAGCAGTACTTC.

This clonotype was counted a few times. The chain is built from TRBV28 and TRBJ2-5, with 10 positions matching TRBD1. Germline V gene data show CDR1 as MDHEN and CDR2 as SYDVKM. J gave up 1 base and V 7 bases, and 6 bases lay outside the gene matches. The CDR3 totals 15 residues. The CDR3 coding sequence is TGTGCCAGCACCCGAGGACAGGGGGTCCAAGAGACCCAGTACTTC. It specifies CASTRGQGVQETQYF.

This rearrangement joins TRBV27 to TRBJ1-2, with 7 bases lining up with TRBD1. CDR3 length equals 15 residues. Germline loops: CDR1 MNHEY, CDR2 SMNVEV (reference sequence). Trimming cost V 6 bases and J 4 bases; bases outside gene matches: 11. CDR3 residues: CASRSTGADLYGYTF. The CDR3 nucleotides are TGTGCCAGCAGATCTACAGGGGCCGACCTCTATGGCTACACCTTC.

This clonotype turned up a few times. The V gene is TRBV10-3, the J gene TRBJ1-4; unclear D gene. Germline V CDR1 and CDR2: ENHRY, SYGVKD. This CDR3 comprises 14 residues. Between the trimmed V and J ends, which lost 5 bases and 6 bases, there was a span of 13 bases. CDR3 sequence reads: CAISRLGEDEKLFF. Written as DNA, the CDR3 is TGTGCCATCAGTCGCCTTGGGGAGGATGAAAAACTGTTTTTT.

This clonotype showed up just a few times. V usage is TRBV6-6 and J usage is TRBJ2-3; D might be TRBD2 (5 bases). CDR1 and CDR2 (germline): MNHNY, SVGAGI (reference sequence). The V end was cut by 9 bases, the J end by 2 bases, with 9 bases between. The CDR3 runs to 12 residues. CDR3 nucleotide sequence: TGTGCCAGTAGCGTCTACACAGATACGCAGTATTTT. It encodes CASSVYTDTQYF.

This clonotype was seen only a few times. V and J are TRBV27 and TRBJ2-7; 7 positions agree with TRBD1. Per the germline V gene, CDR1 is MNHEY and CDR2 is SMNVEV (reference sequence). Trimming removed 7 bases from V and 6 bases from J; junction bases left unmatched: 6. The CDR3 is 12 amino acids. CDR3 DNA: TGTGCCAGCAAAACCACAGGGGCCGAGCAGTACTTC. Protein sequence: CASKTTGAEQYF.

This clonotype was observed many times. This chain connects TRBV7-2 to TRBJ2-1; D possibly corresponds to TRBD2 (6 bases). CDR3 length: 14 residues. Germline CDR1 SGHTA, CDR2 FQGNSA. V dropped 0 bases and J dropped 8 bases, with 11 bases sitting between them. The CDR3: CASSLATGVYEQFF. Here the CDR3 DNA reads TGTGCCAGCAGCTTAGCGACGGGGGTTTATGAGCAGTTCTTC.

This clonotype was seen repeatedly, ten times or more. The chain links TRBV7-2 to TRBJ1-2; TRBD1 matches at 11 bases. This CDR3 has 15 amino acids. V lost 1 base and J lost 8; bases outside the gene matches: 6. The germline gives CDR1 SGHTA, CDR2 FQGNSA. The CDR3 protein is CASSLVGGTGGGYTF. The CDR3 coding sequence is TGTGCCAGCAGCTTAGTTGGCGGGACAGGGGGAGGCTACACCTTC.

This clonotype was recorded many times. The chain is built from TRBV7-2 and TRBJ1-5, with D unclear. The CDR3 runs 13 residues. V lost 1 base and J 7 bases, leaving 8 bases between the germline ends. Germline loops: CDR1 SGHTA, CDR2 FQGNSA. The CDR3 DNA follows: TGTGCCAGCAGCTTAGGGGCCGGCCAGCCCCAGCATTTT. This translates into CASSLGAGQPQHF.

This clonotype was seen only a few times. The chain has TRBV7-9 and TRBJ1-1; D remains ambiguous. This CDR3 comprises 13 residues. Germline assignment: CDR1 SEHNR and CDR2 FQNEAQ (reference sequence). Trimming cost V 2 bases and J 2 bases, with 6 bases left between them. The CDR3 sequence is CASSLHLNTEAFF. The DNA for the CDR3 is TGTGCCAGCAGCTTACACCTTAACACTGAAGCTTTCTTT.

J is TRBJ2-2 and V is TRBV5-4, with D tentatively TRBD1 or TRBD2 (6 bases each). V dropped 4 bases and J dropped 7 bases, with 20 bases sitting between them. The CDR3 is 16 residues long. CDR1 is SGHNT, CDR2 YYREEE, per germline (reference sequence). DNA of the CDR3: TGTGCCAGCAGCCATGCGGCCAGGGGAGGAGTCGGGGAGCTGTTTTTT. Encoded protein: CASSHAARGGVGELFF.

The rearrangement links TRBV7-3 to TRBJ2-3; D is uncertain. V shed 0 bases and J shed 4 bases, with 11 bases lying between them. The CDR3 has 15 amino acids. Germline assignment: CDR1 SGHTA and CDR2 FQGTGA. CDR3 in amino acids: CASSLTGSVADTQYF. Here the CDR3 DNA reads TGTGCCAGCAGCTTAACGGGTAGTGTGGCAGATACGCAGTATTTT. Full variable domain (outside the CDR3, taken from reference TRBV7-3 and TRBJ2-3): GAGVSQTPSNKVTEKGKYVELRCDPISGHTALYWYRQSLGQGPEFLIYFQGTGAADDSGLPNDRFFAVRPEGSVSTLKIQRTERGDSAVYLCASSLTGSVADTQYFGPGTRLTVL.

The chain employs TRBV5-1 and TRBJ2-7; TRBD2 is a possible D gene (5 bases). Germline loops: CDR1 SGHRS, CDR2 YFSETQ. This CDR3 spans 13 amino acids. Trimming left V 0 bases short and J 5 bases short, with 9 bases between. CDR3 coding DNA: TGCGCCAGCAGCTTGGTTACTAGAGACGAGCAGTACTTC. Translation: CASSLVTRDEQYF.

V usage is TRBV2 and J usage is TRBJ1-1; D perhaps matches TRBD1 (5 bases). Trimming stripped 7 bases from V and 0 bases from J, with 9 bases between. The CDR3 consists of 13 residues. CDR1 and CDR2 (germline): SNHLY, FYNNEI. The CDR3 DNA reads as TGTGCCAGCAACTCGGGGCTGAACACTGAAGCTTTCTTT. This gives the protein CASNSGLNTEAFF.

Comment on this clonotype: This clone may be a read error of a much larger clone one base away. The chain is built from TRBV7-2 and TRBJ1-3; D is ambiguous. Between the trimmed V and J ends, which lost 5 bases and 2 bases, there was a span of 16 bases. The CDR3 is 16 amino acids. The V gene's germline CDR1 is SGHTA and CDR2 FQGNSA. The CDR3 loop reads CASSPPDPMTGNTIYF. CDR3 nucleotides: TGTGCCAGCAGCCCCCCCGACCCGATGACTGGAAACACCATATATTTT. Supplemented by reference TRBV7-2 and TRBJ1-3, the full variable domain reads GAGVSQSPSNKVTEKGKDVELRCDPISGHTALYWYRQSLGQGLEFLIYFQGNSAPDKSGLPSDRFSAERTGGSVSTLTIQRTQQEDSAVYLCASSPPDPMTGNTIYFGEGSWLTVV.

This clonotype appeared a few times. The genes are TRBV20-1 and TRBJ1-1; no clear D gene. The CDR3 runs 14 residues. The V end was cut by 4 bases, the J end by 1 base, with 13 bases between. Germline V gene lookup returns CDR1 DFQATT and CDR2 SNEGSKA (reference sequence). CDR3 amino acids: CSAISRHPNTEAFF. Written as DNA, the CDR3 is TGCAGTGCTATTTCTCGGCATCCGAACACTGAAGCTTTCTTT.

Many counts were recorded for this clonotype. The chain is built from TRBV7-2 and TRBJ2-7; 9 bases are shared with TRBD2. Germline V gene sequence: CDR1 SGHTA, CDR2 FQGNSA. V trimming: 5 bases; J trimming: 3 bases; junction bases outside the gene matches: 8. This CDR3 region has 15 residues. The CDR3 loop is CASSPIAGVGYEQYF. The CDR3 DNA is TGTGCCAGCAGCCCCATAGCGGGAGTAGGCTACGAGCAGTACTTC.

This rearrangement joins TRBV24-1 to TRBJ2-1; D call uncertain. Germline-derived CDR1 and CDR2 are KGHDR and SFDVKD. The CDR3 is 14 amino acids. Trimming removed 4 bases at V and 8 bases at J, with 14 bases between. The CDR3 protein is CATSERLRTDEQFF. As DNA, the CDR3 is TGTGCCACCAGTGAACGGTTGCGCACCGATGAGCAGTTCTTC.

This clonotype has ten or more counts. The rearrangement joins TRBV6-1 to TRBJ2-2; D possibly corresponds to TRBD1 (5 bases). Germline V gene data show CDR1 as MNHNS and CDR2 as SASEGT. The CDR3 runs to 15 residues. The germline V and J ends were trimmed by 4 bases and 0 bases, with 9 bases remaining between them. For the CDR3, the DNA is TGTGCCAGCAGTGCGACAGAAACGAACACCGGGGAGCTGTTTTTT. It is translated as CASSATETNTGELFF.

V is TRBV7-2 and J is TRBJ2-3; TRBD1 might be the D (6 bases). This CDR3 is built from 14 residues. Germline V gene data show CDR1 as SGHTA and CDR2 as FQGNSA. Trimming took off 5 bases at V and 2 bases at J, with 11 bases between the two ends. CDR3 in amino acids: CASSQQGTTDTQYF. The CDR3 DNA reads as TGTGCCAGCAGCCAACAGGGTACCACAGATACGCAGTATTTT.

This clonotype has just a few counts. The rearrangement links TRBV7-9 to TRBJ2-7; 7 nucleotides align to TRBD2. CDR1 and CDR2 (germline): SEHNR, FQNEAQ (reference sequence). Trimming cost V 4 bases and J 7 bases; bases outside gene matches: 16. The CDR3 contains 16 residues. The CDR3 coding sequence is TGTGCCAGCAGCTGGTGGCGGGAGATTAACTCGGGAGAGCAGTACTTC. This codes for CASSWWREINSGEQYF.

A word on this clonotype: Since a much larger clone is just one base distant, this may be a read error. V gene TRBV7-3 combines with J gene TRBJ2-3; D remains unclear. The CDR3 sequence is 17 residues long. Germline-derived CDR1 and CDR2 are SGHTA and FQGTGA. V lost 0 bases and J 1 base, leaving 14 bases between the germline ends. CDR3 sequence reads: CASSLTSSRLGTDTQYF. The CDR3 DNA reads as TGTGCCAGCAGCTTAACGTCCAGCCGCCTGGGCACAGATACGCAGTATTTT.

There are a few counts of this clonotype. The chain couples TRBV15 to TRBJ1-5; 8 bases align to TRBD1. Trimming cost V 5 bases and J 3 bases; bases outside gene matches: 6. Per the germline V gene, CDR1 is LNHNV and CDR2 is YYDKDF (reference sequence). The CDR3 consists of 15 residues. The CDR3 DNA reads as TGTGCCACCAGCTGGACGGGACAGGACAATCAGCCCCAGCATTTT. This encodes CATSWTGQDNQPQHF.

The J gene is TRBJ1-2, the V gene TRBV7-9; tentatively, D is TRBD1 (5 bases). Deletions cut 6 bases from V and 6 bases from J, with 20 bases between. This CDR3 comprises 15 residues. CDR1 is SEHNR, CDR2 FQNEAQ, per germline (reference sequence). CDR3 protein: CASSSAGGRGHGYTF. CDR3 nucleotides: TGTGCCAGCAGTTCCGCCGGGGGAAGGGGTCATGGCTACACCTTC.

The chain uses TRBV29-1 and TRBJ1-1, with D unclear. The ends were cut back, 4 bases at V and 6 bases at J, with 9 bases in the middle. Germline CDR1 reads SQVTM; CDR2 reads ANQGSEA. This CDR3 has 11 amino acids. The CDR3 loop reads CSVGGWSEAFF. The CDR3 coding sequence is TGCAGCGTTGGAGGGTGGTCTGAAGCTTTCTTT.

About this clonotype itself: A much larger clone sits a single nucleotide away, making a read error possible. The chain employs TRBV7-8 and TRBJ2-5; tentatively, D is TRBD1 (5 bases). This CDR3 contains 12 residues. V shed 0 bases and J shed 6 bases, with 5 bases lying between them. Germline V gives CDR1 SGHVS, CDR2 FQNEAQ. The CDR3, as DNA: TGTGCCAGCAGCTTAGCGGGGCAGACCCAGTACTTC. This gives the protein CASSLAGQTQYF. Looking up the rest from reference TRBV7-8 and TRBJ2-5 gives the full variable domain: GAGVSQSPRYKVAKRGQDVALRCDPISGHVSLFWYQQALGQGPEFLTYFQNEAQLDKSGLPSDRFFAERPEGSVSTLKIQRTQQEDSAVYLCASSLAGQTQYFGPGTRLLVL.

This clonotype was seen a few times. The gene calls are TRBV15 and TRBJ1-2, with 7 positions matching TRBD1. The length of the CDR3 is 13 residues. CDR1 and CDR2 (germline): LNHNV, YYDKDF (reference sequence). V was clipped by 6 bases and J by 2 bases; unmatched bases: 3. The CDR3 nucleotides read TGTGCCACCAGGCAGGGACAGAACTATGGCTACACCTTC. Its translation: CATRQGQNYGYTF. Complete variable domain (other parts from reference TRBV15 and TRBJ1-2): DAMVIQNPRYQVTQFGKPVTLSCSQTLNHNVMYWYQQKSSQAPKLLFHYYDKDFNNEADTPDNFQSRRPNTSFCFLDIRSPGLGDTAMYLCATRQGQNYGYTFGSGTRLTVV.

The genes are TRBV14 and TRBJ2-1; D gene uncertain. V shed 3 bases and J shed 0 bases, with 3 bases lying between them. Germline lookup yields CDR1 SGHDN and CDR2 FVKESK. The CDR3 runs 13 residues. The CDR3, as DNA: TGTGCCAGCAGCCACGGCTCCTACAATGAGCAGTTCTTC. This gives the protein CASSHGSYNEQFF.

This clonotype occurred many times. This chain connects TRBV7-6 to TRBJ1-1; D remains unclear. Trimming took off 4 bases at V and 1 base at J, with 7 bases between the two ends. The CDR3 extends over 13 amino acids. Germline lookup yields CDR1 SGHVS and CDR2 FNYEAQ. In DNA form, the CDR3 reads TGTGCCAGCAGCTCCATGGAGAACACTGAAGCTTTCTTT. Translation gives CASSSMENTEAFF.

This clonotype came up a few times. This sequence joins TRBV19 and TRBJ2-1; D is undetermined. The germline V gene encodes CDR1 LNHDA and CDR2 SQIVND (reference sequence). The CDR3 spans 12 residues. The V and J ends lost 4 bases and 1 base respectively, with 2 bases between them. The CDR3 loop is CASSNSYNEQFF. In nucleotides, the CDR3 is TGTGCCAGTAGTAATTCCTACAATGAGCAGTTCTTC. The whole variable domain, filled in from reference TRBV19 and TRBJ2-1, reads DGGITQSPKYLFRKEGQNVTLSCEQNLNHDAMYWYRQDPGQGLRLIYYSQIVNDFQKGDIAEGYSVSREKKESFPLTVTSAQKNPTAFYLCASSNSYNEQFFGPGTRLTVL.

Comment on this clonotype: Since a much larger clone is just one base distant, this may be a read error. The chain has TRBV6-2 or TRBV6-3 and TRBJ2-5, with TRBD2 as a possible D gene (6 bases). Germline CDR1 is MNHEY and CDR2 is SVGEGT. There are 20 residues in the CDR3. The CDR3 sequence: CASSYHRTINSRGEQATQYF. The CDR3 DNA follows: TGTGCCAGCAGTTATCACCGGACGATAAACTCGCGCGGGGAACAAGCGACCCAGTACTTC.

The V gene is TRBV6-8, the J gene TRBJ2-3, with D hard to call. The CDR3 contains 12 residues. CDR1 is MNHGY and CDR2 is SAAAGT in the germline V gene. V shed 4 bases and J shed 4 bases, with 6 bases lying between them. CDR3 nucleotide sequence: TGTGCCAGCAGTTGGCTCTCAGATACGCAGTATTTT. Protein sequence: CASSWLSDTQYF.